These T cell receptor beta chains were read from a single sample in a study of CD8+ T cells in alopecia areata. The protocol was immunoSEQ multiplex PCR, while the TCRdb copy is restricted to in-frame clones and leaves out a portion. In the table there are about 140,000 clones, about 59% of which are singletons. Sequenced here: CD8+ T cells sorted from blood, sampled at week 4, from a patient treated with tofacitinib. These receptors all stem from a human donor with alopecia areata. The CDR3 runs from the conserved cysteine through the conserved F or W. Clone size appears in some rows only: once, few, many, or a class for an expanded clone.

cdr3_length: 16; v_call: TRBV30; clone_size: -; cdr3_aa: CAWSVYGGPKAYEQYF
cdr3_length: 15; v_call: TRBV11-2; clone_size: -; cdr3_aa: CASSLALRGYNEQFF
cdr3_length: 14; v_call: TRBV5-1; clone_size: -; cdr3_aa: CASSLADIFDGYTF
cdr3_length: 16; v_call: TRBV27; clone_size: -; cdr3_aa: CASSGGQGVGIQPQHF
cdr3_length: 14; v_call: TRBV5-1; clone_size: -; cdr3_aa: CASSLSGQNTEAFF
cdr3_length: 15; v_call: TRBV30; clone_size: -; cdr3_aa: CAWSVKETGDNEQFF
cdr3_length: 13; v_call: TRBV6-6; clone_size: few; cdr3_aa: CASSYSMNTEAFF
cdr3_length: 13; v_call: TRBV27; clone_size: -; cdr3_aa: CASSPSGYQPQHF
cdr3_length: 15; v_call: TRBV27; clone_size: few; cdr3_aa: CASSLGLARTDTQYF
cdr3_length: 9; v_call: TRBV20-1; clone_size: -; cdr3_aa: CSAGQPQHF
cdr3_length: 12; v_call: TRBV6-6; clone_size: few; cdr3_aa: CASRPRTDTQYF
cdr3_length: 15; v_call: TRBV13; clone_size: few; cdr3_aa: CASSLTTNTLSRLTF
cdr3_length: 14; v_call: TRBV5-1; clone_size: -; cdr3_aa: CASSLPGGTGELFF
cdr3_length: 14; v_call: TRBV11-2; clone_size: few; cdr3_aa: CASSLAGGHYGYTF
cdr3_length: 12; v_call: TRBV7-8; clone_size: few; cdr3_aa: CASSPVTGSEYF
cdr3_length: 16; v_call: TRBV11-2; clone_size: -; cdr3_aa: CASSQPWGTGSYEQYF
cdr3_length: 13; v_call: TRBV27; clone_size: -; cdr3_aa: CASSPEYPRKQFF
cdr3_length: 12; v_call: TRBV27; clone_size: few; cdr3_aa: CASGEDRFTLHF
cdr3_length: 15; v_call: TRBV29-1; clone_size: -; cdr3_aa: CSVETGLGMTDTQYF
cdr3_length: 14; v_call: TRBV30; clone_size: -; cdr3_aa: CAWSVGQGLYGYTF
cdr3_length: 16; v_call: TRBV10-3; clone_size: few; cdr3_aa: CAISERADLSNQPQHF
cdr3_length: 16; v_call: TRBV4-2; clone_size: -; cdr3_aa: CASSQDRASLYNEQFF
cdr3_length: 14; v_call: TRBV11-2; clone_size: few; cdr3_aa: CASSLRDSHSPLHF
cdr3_length: 13; v_call: TRBV30; clone_size: -; cdr3_aa: CAWRVGPGYEQYF
cdr3_length: 13; v_call: TRBV5-6; clone_size: -; cdr3_aa: CASSQAGSQPQHF
cdr3_length: 12; v_call: TRBV6-5; clone_size: -; cdr3_aa: CASSAGNTEAFF
cdr3_length: 15; v_call: TRBV10-3; clone_size: few; cdr3_aa: CAISDPLAGGDEQFF
cdr3_length: 11; v_call: TRBV11-2; clone_size: -; cdr3_aa: CASSFSETQYF
cdr3_length: 16; v_call: TRBV7-3; clone_size: -; cdr3_aa: CASSPGPLHFSYEQYF
cdr3_length: 12; v_call: TRBV30; clone_size: few; cdr3_aa: CAWNIDNYGYTF
cdr3_length: 13; v_call: TRBV6-5; clone_size: -; cdr3_aa: CASSYSGWGEQFF
cdr3_length: 14; v_call: TRBV27; clone_size: -; cdr3_aa: CASSLGGGNQPQHF
cdr3_length: 14; v_call: TRBV29-1; clone_size: -; cdr3_aa: CSVEGGTAYDGQYF
cdr3_length: 12; v_call: TRBV29-1; clone_size: few; cdr3_aa: CSVRQDPYEQYF
cdr3_length: 12; v_call: TRBV4-2; clone_size: -; cdr3_aa: CASRDGENEQFF
cdr3_length: 13; v_call: TRBV29-1; clone_size: -; cdr3_aa: CSVEVAGTYEQYF
cdr3_length: 15; v_call: TRBV19; clone_size: -; cdr3_aa: CASSIPDHSSEKLFF
cdr3_length: 16; v_call: TRBV4-1; clone_size: -; cdr3_aa: CASSQEAGTVLLGYTF
cdr3_length: 12; v_call: TRBV27; clone_size: -; cdr3_aa: CASSFGTGELFF
cdr3_length: 14; v_call: TRBV7-9; clone_size: -; cdr3_aa: CASSSPGVWYGYTF
cdr3_length: 18; v_call: TRBV29-1; clone_size: -; cdr3_aa: CSVEWAPWREGITGELFF
cdr3_length: 14; v_call: TRBV2; clone_size: few; cdr3_aa: CASRDPFSNQPQHF
cdr3_length: 15; v_call: TRBV6-5; clone_size: -; cdr3_aa: CASSRPPDKADTQYF
cdr3_length: 14; v_call: TRBV27; clone_size: few; cdr3_aa: CASSSLHPNYGYTF
cdr3_length: 15; v_call: TRBV29-1; clone_size: -; cdr3_aa: CSVGGAGTNTGELFF
cdr3_length: 16; v_call: TRBV5-4; clone_size: -; cdr3_aa: CASSFRDRSNTGELFF
cdr3_length: 12; v_call: TRBV15; clone_size: -; cdr3_aa: CATGRVEETQYF
cdr3_length: 14; v_call: TRBV2; clone_size: -; cdr3_aa: CASSGQGASYEQYF
cdr3_length: 17; v_call: TRBV7-9; clone_size: -; cdr3_aa: CASSHTKDREANYGYTF
cdr3_length: 14; v_call: TRBV10-2; clone_size: -; cdr3_aa: CASRAGTPNQPQHF
cdr3_length: 15; v_call: TRBV6-5; clone_size: -; cdr3_aa: CASSIAVTAKNIQYF
cdr3_length: 12; v_call: TRBV29-1; clone_size: -; cdr3_aa: CSVGTGSSEAFF
cdr3_length: 12; v_call: TRBV5-6; clone_size: once; cdr3_aa: CASSSYDLEQYF
cdr3_length: 12; v_call: TRBV7-9; clone_size: -; cdr3_aa: CASRRQGDTQYF
cdr3_length: 17; v_call: TRBV19; clone_size: few; cdr3_aa: CASSITGQGSGANVLTF
cdr3_length: 15; v_call: TRBV9; clone_size: -; cdr3_aa: CASSALGQAKNIQYF
cdr3_length: 16; v_call: TRBV5-4; clone_size: -; cdr3_aa: CATLGTGGGRDYGYTF
cdr3_length: 12; v_call: TRBV11-2; clone_size: -; cdr3_aa: CASSYENEKLFF
cdr3_length: 13; v_call: TRBV6-6; clone_size: few; cdr3_aa: CASSYQGFHGYTF